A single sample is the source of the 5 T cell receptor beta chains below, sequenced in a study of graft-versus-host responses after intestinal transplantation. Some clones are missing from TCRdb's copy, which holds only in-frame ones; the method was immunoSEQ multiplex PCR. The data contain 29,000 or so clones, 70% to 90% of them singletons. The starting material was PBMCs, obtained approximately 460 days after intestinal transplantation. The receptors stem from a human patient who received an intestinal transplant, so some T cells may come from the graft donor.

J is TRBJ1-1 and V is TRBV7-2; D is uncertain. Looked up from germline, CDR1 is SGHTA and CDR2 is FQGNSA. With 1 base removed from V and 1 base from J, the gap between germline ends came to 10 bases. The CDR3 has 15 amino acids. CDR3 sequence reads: CASSLVWDRNTEAFF. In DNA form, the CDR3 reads TGTGCCAGCAGCTTAGTTTGGGATCGGAACACTGAAGCTTTCTTT.

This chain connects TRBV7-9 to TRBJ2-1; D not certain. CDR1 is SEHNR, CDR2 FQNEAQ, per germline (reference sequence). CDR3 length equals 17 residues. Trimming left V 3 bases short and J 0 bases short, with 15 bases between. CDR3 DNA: TGTGCCAGCAGCTTGTCACGGACCAGAAGCTCCTACAATGAGCAGTTCTTC. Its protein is CASSLSRTRSSYNEQFF.

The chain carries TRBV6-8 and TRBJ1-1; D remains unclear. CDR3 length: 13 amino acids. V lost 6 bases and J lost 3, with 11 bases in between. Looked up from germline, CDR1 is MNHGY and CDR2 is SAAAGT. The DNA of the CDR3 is TGTGCCAGCAGACGGGTGAAGGACACTGAAGCTTTCTTT. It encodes CASRRVKDTEAFF.

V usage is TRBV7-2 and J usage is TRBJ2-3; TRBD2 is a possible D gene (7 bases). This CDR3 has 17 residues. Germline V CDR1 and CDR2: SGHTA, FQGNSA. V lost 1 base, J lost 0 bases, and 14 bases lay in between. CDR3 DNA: TGTGCCAGCAGCTTAGGGGAGAGCGGGACAAGCACAGATACGCAGTATTTT. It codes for CASSLGESGTSTDTQYF.

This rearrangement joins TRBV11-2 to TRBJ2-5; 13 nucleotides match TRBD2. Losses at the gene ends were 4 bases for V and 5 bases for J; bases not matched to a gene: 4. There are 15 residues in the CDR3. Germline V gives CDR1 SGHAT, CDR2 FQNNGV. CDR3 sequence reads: CASSWTSGGLETQYF. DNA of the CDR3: TGTGCCAGCAGCTGGACTAGCGGGGGATTGGAGACCCAGTACTTC.